This TCR beta chain emerged from a study of T cell responses to AZD1222 COVID-19 vaccine. Data came from immunoSEQ multiplex PCR; TCRdb stores just in-frame clones and leaves some out. The sample consists of under 80,000 clones, approximately 80% of them appearing once. This CDR3 has 18 residues. Trimming left V 0 bases short and J 0 bases short, with 17 bases between. Germline V gene sequence: CDR1 SGHDN, CDR2 FVKESK. Sequences were derived from peripheral blood, sampled on day 0 of AZD1222 vaccination. The clonotype comes from an adult in good health. The chain couples TRBV14 to TRBJ1-1; D uncertain. The CDR3 DNA reads TGTGCCAGCAGCCAAGATTACTTGAGCGTAACCCTGAACACTGAAGCTTTCTTT. Translating it yields CASSQDYLSVTLNTEAFF.